This T cell receptor beta chain was captured in a study of T-cell reconstitution after alpha-beta-depleted transplantation in children. Points from the study as a whole: T-cell counts and diversity at one year post-transplant came mainly from newly produced T cells. There were reportedly several hundred expanded graft clones from which alpha-beta T cells came about two months after transplant. It was surviving recipient T cells and thymic progenitors that gave some patients high TCRbeta diversity at day 60.

This clonotype has a handful of counts. Antigen unknown. Using unique molecular identifiers, the investigators prepared the TCRbeta library. Via MiXCR, TCRdb re-called the PCR reads, giving one row per CDR3 protein. The repertoire holds 450,000 to 550,000 distinct CDR3 sequences, about an eighth seen once, with 14% in the top ten. This CDR3 contains 15 residues. Trimming removed 5 bases from V and 0 bases from J, with 14 bases in between. Germline values: CDR1 SGHTA, CDR2 FQGTGA. The clonotype comes from a female patient aged 2-9 years who had a stem cell transplant for aplastic anemia, so the T cells may come from the graft donor. Source: PBMCs, mostly from graft donor cells, taken 180 days after TCRalphabeta/CD19-depleted stem cell transplant. The chain carries TRBV7-3 and TRBJ2-7; D perhaps matches TRBD1 (5 bases). This CDR3 is CASSKGAVGSYEQYF. The CDR3 bases are TGTGCCAGCAGCAAAGGGGCGGTAGGCTCCTACGAGCAGTACTTC.